The following is a T cell receptor (beta chain) sequence with its context. Its specificity is unknown. Genomic DNA of every subset was divided equally among multiple immunoSEQ plates. Method: immunoSEQ multiplex PCR; TCRdb's copy keeps in-frame clones and lacks some. Of 2 million to 2.5 million clones in the sample, 90% to 95% are singletons; the top ten hold about 0.39%. These data originate in a study of shared clonotypes between healthy human individuals. Study observations and caveats: The generation probabilities recorded for non-shared clonotypes fell below those of clonotypes shared by all four donors.

The CDR3 loop spans 14 amino acids. V was shortened by 2 bases and J by 4 bases, with 11 bases between the two germline ends. Germline V gene lookup returns CDR1 MNHEY and CDR2 SVGAGI. The chain has TRBV6-5 and TRBJ1-1; perhaps TRBD1 as D (5 bases). This TCR was recovered from a man between 18 and 35 years old in good health. Some clones in this sample may be carry-over from other donors' samples. The sequencing sample was made of naive CD4+ T cells from PBMCs. The subset here: CD45RA+ positively selected. CDR3 DNA: TGTGCCAGCAGTTACGGTCTCAGGGTCACTGAAGCTTTCTTT. Protein: CASSYGLRVTEAFF.